What follows describes a single T cell receptor (beta chain). This specimen comes from a study of T cell responses to AZD1222 COVID-19 vaccine. The CDR3 has 15 amino acids. Germline V gene data show CDR1 as KGHSH and CDR2 as LQKENI. Trimming shortened V by 4 bases and J by 8 bases, and 15 bases separated the two germline ends. TCRdb keeps only in-frame clones here, not all; method: immunoSEQ multiplex PCR. The table includes approximately 150,000 clones, about 92% detected once. Sequencing was performed on peripheral blood, taken 28 days after the second AZD1222 dose. The chain combines TRBV18 with TRBJ1-6; TRBD1 might be the D (6 bases). The source is an adult who received the AZD1222 COVID-19 vaccine. The CDR3 sequence is CASSRWTDGYSPLHF. The CDR3 DNA follows: TGTGCCAGCTCACGTTGGACAGACGGTTATTCACCCCTCCACTTT.